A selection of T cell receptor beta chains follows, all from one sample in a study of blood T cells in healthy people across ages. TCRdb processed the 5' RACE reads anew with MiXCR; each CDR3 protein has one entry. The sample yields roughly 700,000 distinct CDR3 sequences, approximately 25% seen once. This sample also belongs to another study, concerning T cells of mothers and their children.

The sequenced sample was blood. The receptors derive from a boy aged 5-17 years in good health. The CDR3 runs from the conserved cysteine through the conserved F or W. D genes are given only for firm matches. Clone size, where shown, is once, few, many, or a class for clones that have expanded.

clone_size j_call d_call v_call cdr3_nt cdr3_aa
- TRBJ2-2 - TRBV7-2 TGTGCCAGCAGCTTAGCAGGGAGTCGGTTGACCGGGGAGCTGTTTTTT CASSLAGSRLTGELFF
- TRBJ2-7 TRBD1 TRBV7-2 TGTGCCAGCAGCCCAGGGGGCTTTAACTACGAGCAGTACTTC CASSPGGFNYEQYF
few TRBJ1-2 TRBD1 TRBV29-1 TGCAGCGTTATAAACGACAGGGTTATTGGCTACACCTTC CSVINDRVIGYTF
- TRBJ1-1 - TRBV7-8 TGTGCCAGCAGCATTCACAGGGAAATGAACACTGAAGCTTTCTTT CASSIHREMNTEAFF
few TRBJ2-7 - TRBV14 TGTGCCAGCAGCCAAGCTTTCCCACAATACGAGCAGTACTTC CASSQAFPQYEQYF
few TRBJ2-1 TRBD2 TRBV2 TGTGCCAGCAGTGTGGGGACTAGCGGGGAGCAGTTCTTC CASSVGTSGEQFF
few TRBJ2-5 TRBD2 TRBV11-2 TGTGCCAGCAGCTCTTTAGCGGGGGCCGCCCCGAACGATATCAGGAAAGAGACCCAGTACTTC CASSSLAGAAPNDIRKETQYF
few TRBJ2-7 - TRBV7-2 TGTGCCAGCAGCTCTCAAGGGGGCTACGAGCAGTACTTC CASSSQGGYEQYF
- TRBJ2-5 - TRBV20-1 TGCAGTGCTGAGGACGGTGAGCGGGAGACCCAGTACTTC CSAEDGERETQYF
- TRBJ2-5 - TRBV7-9 TGTGCCAGCAGCTTATTGGAGGGCCCTAAGAGAAAGACCCAGTACTTC CASSLLEGPKRKTQYF
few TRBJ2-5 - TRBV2 TGTGCCAGCAGCCAGAAACTCCTCGGGGAGACCCAGTACTTC CASSQKLLGETQYF
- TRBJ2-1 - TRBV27 TGTGCCAGCAAGAGGGGCTATGAGCAGTTCTTC CASKRGYEQFF
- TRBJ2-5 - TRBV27 TGTGCCAGCAGCGTAGCGGTCCGAGGGGAGACCCAGTACTTC CASSVAVRGETQYF
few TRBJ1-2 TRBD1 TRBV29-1 TGCAGCGTCCGGGACAGGGCTGTAGGAGGCTATGGCTACACCTTC CSVRDRAVGGYGYTF
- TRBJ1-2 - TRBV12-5 TGTGCTAGCGGACCCACGACAGCGACTAACTATGGCTACACCTTC CASGPTTATNYGYTF
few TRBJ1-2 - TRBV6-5 TGTGCCAGCAGACAGGGCACGATCTATGGCTACACCTTC CASRQGTIYGYTF
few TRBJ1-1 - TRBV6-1 TGTGCCAGCAGTGCGGACAGTTTATTTCTCCAGAACACTGAAGCTTTCTTT CASSADSLFLQNTEAFF
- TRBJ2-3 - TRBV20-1 TGCAGTGCTATAAGACCTAGCGCGACAGATACGCAGTATTTT CSAIRPSATDTQYF
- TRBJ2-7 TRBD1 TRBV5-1 TGCGCCAGCAGCTGGGACAGGTTTTCCTACGAGCAGTACTTC CASSWDRFSYEQYF
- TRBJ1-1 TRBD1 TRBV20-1 TGCAGTGCTAGAGGGGAGACAGGGGGCGAGAACACTGAAGCTTTCTTT CSARGETGGENTEAFF
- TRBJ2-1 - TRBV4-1 TGCGCCAGCAGCCAAGATCCGAACGGGAATGAGCAGTTCTTC CASSQDPNGNEQFF
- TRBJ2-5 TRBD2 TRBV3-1 TGTGCCAGCAGCCATGCGACTAGCGGGGGTAGACTCTTC CASSHATSGGRLF
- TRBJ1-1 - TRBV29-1 TGCAGCGTTGCGCAAGGGCTTATGAACACTGAAGCTTTCTTT CSVAQGLMNTEAFF
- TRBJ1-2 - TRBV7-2 TGTGCCAGCAGCTTAACGGGTCAGGGCCATGGCTACACCTTC CASSLTGQGHGYTF
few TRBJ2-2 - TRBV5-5 TGTGCCAGCAGCTTGGGGGGGACATTGGGCACCGGGGAGCTGTTTTTT CASSLGGTLGTGELFF
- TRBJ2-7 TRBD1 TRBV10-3 TGTGCCATCACCGAAGGGACAGGGTACGAGCAGTACTTC CAITEGTGYEQYF
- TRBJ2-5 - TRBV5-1 TGCGCCAGCAGAGACCTACAAGAGACCCAGTACTTC CASRDLQETQYF
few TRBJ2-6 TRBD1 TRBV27 TGTGCCAGCAGGGGACAGGTGACCTCTGGGGCCAACGTCCTGACTTTC CASRGQVTSGANVLTF
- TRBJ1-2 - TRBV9 TGTGCCAGCAGCGTAGGGAACAGGGACTATGGCTACACCTTC CASSVGNRDYGYTF
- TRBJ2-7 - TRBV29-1 TGCAGCGTTCAAACTTCCTACGAGCAGTACTTC CSVQTSYEQYF
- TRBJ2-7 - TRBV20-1 TGCAGTGCTAGAGGGGCGGGTATTTACGAGCAGTACTTC CSARGAGIYEQYF
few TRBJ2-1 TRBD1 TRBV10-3 TGTGCCATCAGTGAGAGGGGACAGTACAATGAGCAGTTCTTC CAISERGQYNEQFF
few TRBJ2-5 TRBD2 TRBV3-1 TGTGCCAGCAGACCCACTAGCGGGAGAGGACAAGAGACCCAGCACTTC CASRPTSGRGQETQHF
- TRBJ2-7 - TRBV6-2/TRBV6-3 TGTGCCGGCATGAGGGCCCTCGCCTACGAGCAGTACTTC CAGMRALAYEQYF
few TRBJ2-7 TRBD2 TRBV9 TGTGCCAGCAACGTTGGTAGCGGGAACTACGAGCAGTACTTC CASNVGSGNYEQYF